One and the same sample provided the 10 T cell receptor beta chains below, sequenced in a study of long-term antiretroviral therapy in people with HIV. Runs used v3.0 of the immunoSEQ assay and were done at survey level. TCRdb's table, derived via immunoSEQ multiplex PCR, lists solely in-frame clones and lacks some. The table lists about 25,000 clones, 75% to 85% of them singletons. The sample here was unsorted PBMCs, taken 0.5 years after starting antiretroviral therapy. The receptors were gathered from a woman aged 40 to 50 with HIV.

The chain links TRBV13 to TRBJ2-3; D uncertain. V lost 6 bases to trimming and J lost 0 bases, with 1 base between them. Per the germline V gene, CDR1 is PRHDT and CDR2 is FYEKMQ (reference sequence). The CDR3 loop spans 11 amino acids. CDR3 in amino acids: CASRSTDTQYF. In DNA form, the CDR3 reads TGTGCCAGCAGGAGCACAGATACGCAGTATTTT. Filled out from reference TRBV13 and TRBJ2-3, the complete variable domain reads AAGVIQSPRHLIKEKRETATLKCYPIPRHDTVYWYQQGPGQDPQFLISFYEKMQSDKGSIPDRFSAQQFSDYHSELNMSSLELGDSALYFCASRSTDTQYFGPGTRLTVL.

CDR3 amino acids: CASSLLPGANYGYTF. Written as DNA, the CDR3 is TGTGCCAGCAGTTTATTACCAGGCGCAAACTATGGCTACACCTTC. The rearrangement joins TRBV27 to TRBJ1-2; D unclear. V gave up 1 base and J gave up 2 bases, with 11 bases separating them. The CDR3 covers 15 residues. Germline loops: CDR1 MNHEY, CDR2 SMNVEV (reference sequence).

This rearrangement joins TRBV14 to TRBJ1-2, with D possibly TRBD1 on 5 matching bases. The germline V and J ends were trimmed by 4 bases and 7 bases, with 10 bases remaining between them. CDR3 size: 12 residues. Per germline, CDR1 SGHDN and CDR2 FVKESK. CDR3 sequence reads: CASSPFGGGYTF. Written as DNA, the CDR3 is TGTGCCAGCAGCCCCTTTGGGGGTGGCTACACCTTC. Full variable domain (missing parts from reference TRBV14 and TRBJ1-2): EAGVTQFPSHSVIEKGQTVTLRCDPISGHDNLYWYRRVMGKEIKFLLHFVKESKQDESGMPNNRFLAERTGGTYSTLKVQPAELEDSGVYFCASSPFGGGYTFGSGTRLTVV.

V gene TRBV7-8 combines with J gene TRBJ1-5, with unresolved D. V lost 5 bases to trimming and J lost 3 bases, with 17 bases between them. The CDR3 has 16 residues. Germline V gene lookup returns CDR1 SGHVS and CDR2 FQNEAQ. The CDR3: CASSAERIAANQPQHF. In DNA form, the CDR3 reads TGTGCCAGCAGCGCCGAACGGATCGCAGCCAATCAGCCCCAGCATTTT. Looking up the rest from reference TRBV7-8 and TRBJ1-5 gives the full variable domain: GAGVSQSPRYKVAKRGQDVALRCDPISGHVSLFWYQQALGQGPEFLTYFQNEAQLDKSGLPSDRFFAERPEGSVSTLKIQRTQQEDSAVYLCASSAERIAANQPQHFGDGTRLSIL.

The rearrangement joins TRBV4-2 to TRBJ1-6; D is possibly TRBD1 (6 bases). Trimming shortened V by 2 bases and J by 5 bases, and 13 bases separated the two germline ends. The CDR3 has 16 residues. The germline CDR1 and CDR2 sequences are LGHNA and YNFKEQ. CDR3 nucleotides: TGTGCCAGCAGCCAACAAGGGGGGGAGGATAATTCACCCCTCCACTTT. Amino acid sequence: CASSQQGGEDNSPLHF.

The chain employs TRBV19 and TRBJ2-7, with D possibly matching TRBD2 (5 bases). The ends were cut back, 3 bases at V and 2 bases at J, with 17 bases in the middle. This CDR3 region has 16 residues. Germline V gives CDR1 LNHDA, CDR2 SQIVND (reference sequence). CDR3 loop: CASSIGDGVFPYEQYF. Written as DNA, the CDR3 is TGTGCCAGTAGTATCGGTGACGGGGTCTTTCCCTACGAGCAGTACTTC.

The chain is built from TRBV19 and TRBJ1-4, with 12 bases lining up with TRBD1. The ends lost 6 bases at V and 0 bases at J; junction bases unmatched: 2. The CDR3 sequence is 16 residues long. The germline V gene encodes CDR1 LNHDA and CDR2 SQIVND (reference sequence). The chain's CDR3 is CASRGDRGPTNEKLFF. The CDR3, as DNA: TGTGCCAGTAGGGGGGACAGGGGGCCAACTAATGAAAAACTGTTTTTT.

The V gene is TRBV14, the J gene TRBJ1-1, with D possibly matching TRBD1 (5 bases). This CDR3 is 12 amino acids long. CDR1 is SGHDN, CDR2 FVKESK, per germline. Trimming stripped 4 bases from V and 8 bases from J, with 11 bases between. CDR3 sequence: CASSRGGEEAFF. As DNA, the CDR3 is TGTGCCAGCAGCCGGGGGGGGGAGGAAGCTTTCTTT. The whole variable domain, filled in from reference TRBV14 and TRBJ1-1, reads EAGVTQFPSHSVIEKGQTVTLRCDPISGHDNLYWYRRVMGKEIKFLLHFVKESKQDESGMPNNRFLAERTGGTYSTLKVQPAELEDSGVYFCASSRGGEEAFFGQGTRLTVV.

The rearrangement links TRBV21-1 to TRBJ2-1; TRBD1 is the table's D call and was not checked against the DNA. TRBV21-1 constitutes a pseudogene. The length of the CDR3 is 17 residues. The CDR3 loop reads CASNERRGKSSYNEQFF. The CDR3 DNA reads TGTGCCAGCAACGAGAGAAGGGGGAAGAGCTCCTACAATGAGCAGTTCTTC.

J is TRBJ1-4 and V is TRBV5-4, with D tentatively TRBD1 (5 bases). This CDR3 is built from 15 residues. The germline V gene encodes CDR1 SGHNT and CDR2 YYREEE (reference sequence). Trimming took 2 bases from V and 8 from J, leaving 16 bases between them. Written as DNA, the CDR3 is TGTGCCAGCAGCTTTTCTGGGGGAGAGGGGGAAAAACTGTTTTTT. It yields the protein CASSFSGGEGEKLFF.